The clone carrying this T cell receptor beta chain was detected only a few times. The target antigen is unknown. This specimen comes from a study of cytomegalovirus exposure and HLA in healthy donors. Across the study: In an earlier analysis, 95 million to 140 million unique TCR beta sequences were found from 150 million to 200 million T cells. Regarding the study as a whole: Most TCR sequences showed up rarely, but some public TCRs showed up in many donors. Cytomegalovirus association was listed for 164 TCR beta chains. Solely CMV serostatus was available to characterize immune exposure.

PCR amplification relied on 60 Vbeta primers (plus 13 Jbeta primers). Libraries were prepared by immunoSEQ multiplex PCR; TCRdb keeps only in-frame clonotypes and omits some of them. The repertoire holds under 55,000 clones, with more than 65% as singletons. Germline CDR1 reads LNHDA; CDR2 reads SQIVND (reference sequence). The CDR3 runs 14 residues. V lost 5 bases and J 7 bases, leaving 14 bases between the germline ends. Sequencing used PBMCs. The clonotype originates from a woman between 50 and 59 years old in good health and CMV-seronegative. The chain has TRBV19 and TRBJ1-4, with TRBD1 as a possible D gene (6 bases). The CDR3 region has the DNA TGTGCCAGTAGTGAACAGGGTTTGGCTGAAAAACTGTTTTTT. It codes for CASSEQGLAEKLFF.